This TCR beta chain is drawn from a study of cytomegalovirus exposure and HLA in healthy donors. This PCR relied on a set of 60 Vbeta primers and 13 Jbeta primers. Assay: immunoSEQ multiplex PCR; the TCRdb copy retains only in-frame clones and omits some. The sample holds 85,000 to 130,000 clones; around 80% are singletons and the top ten take roughly 5.4%. Germline loops: CDR1 SGDLS, CDR2 YYNGEE. V was pared by 3 bases and J by 4 bases, with 13 bases between. CDR3 length: 15 residues. This TCR was sampled from a woman aged 18-29 years in good health and CMV-seropositive. The sequencing input was PBMCs. The chain recombines TRBV9 with TRBJ1-4, with no clear D. The CDR3 DNA reads TGTGCCAGCAGCGCCCTAGGAGGGTTTAATGAAAAACTGTTTTTT. This codes for CASSALGGFNEKLFF.